This section outlines one TCR beta chain sequence together with its context. The repertoire was sequenced with immunoSEQ multiplex PCR; TCRdb's copy has only in-frame clones and lacks some. The repertoire holds 170,000 or so clones, with around 90% as singletons. This sample was taken from a study of blood T cell repertoires in COVID-19. The length of the CDR3 is 14 residues. Germline V CDR1 and CDR2: LGHNA, YNFKEQ. Trimming pared 0 bases from V and 3 bases from J, leaving 9 bases between. Sequences were obtained from PBMCs or T cells enriched from blood (not recorded which). The clonotype was recovered from a woman between 18 and 29 years old who had recovered from COVID-19. V gene TRBV4-2 combines with J gene TRBJ2-7; D not resolved. In nucleotides, the CDR3 is TGTGCCAGCAGCCAAGATCCATCGGGCTACGAGCAGTACTTC. Translated, it gives CASSQDPSGYEQYF.